This T cell receptor beta chain was documented in a study of blood T cell repertoires in COVID-19. Overall study context: PBMCs, B-cell-depleted T cells, or T cells provided the cDNA or gDNA that made up the material.

The authors' processing: Estimated nucleated cell counts came from reference gene primer amplification. Repertoires were generated with immunoSEQ multiplex PCR, while TCRdb's copy carries only in-frame clones and drops some. Clone size and the V and J calls come from that table; the DNA yielded D and trimming. Here the sample spans hundreds of thousands of clones, about 87% being singletons. This CDR3 spans 13 amino acids. Trimming stripped 8 bases from V and 0 bases from J, with 9 bases between. From germline, CDR1 is SGHTA and CDR2 FQGTGA. This sequence originates from a human donor in a cohort sampled during active COVID-19. Sample: peripheral blood. The chain combines TRBV7-3 with TRBJ2-3; perhaps TRBD1 as D (5 bases). CDR3 sequence reads: CASRQSSTDTQYF. In nucleotides, the CDR3 is TGTGCCAGCCGACAGTCAAGCACAGATACGCAGTATTTT.